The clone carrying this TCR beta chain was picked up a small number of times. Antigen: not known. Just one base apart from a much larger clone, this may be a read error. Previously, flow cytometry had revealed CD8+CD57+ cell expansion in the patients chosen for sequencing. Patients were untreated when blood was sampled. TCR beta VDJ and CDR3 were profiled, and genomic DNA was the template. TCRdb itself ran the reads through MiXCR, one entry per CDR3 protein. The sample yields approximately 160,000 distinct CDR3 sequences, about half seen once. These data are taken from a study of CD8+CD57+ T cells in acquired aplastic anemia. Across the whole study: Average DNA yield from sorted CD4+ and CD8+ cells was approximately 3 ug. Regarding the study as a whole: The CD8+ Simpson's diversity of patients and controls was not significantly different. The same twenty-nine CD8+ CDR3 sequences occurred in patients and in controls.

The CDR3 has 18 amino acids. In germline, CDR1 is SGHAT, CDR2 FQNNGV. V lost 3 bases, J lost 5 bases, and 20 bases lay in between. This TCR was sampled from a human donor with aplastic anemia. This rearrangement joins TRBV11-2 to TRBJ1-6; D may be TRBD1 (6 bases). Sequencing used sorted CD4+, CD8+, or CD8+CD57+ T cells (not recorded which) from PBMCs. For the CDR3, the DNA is TGTGCCAGCAGCTTGCGGGGGGGGGCAGGGGCGAATAATTCACCCCTCCACTTT. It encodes CASSLRGGAGANNSPLHF.